Below, one T cell receptor (beta chain) is given with its context. The target of this receptor is not known. Base qualities are missing; no much larger clone stands one base away. The data belong to a study of OX40 agonist ivuxolimab in advanced cancers. For context, the study as a whole: Ivuxolimab, which targeted the costimulatory receptor OX40 (CD134), was an agonistic, fully human IgG2 monoclonal antibody. Intravenous ivuxolimab was administered to patients every 2 weeks at six dose levels: 0.01, 0.1, 0.3, 1.5, 3 and 10 mg/kg. Of the approximately 50 patients in dose escalation, around 20 had hepatocellular carcinoma, some 15 had melanoma, 9 had renal cell carcinoma and 9 had head and neck cancer. Prior anti-PD-1, anti-PD-L1 or anti-CTLA-4 therapy was permitted, and checkpoint inhibitors had been received by roughly two fifths of dose-escalation patients. The dose-escalation cohort was about 83% male with a mean age of roughly 62 years, ranging from roughly 23 to 79. The monotherapy dose-escalation portion (N of about 49 patients) of the phase I ivuxolimab trial is reported in the paper. Peripheral TCRbeta sequencing aimed to test whether ivuxolimab altered TCR sequence diversity and caused clonal T-cell expansion. Partial responses occurred in three dose-escalation patients: two with cutaneous melanoma and one with hepatocellular carcinoma.

The cysteine opens and the phenylalanine closes a CDR3 of 16 amino acids. Here the CDR3 DNA is all that survives: 48 bases in frame from base 1. V and J lose 7 bases and 0 bases, and a span of 17 bases separates them. CDR1 and CDR2 (LGHNT, FRNRAP) derive from the germline V gene. Patients with a history of autoimmune disease or receiving systemic immunosuppression were excluded from the trial. In every dose cohort, peripheral blood was drawn for TCR sequencing at baseline, cycle 4 day 1, and cycle 7 day 1. The samples were taken from a phase I, first-in-human, multicenter, open-label dose-escalation trial of ivuxolimab. Adults with locally advanced or metastatic melanoma, renal cell carcinoma, hepatocellular carcinoma or head and neck squamous cell carcinoma were enrolled in the trial. CD4+ and CD8+ T cells were sorted separately from peripheral blood before TCR sequencing. To sequence the TCRbeta CDR3 region, genomic DNA was isolated from the sorted cells. The immunoSEQ Assay was used for sequencing of TCRbeta CDR3 regions. As stored in TCRdb, this immuneACCESS dataset retains in-frame rearrangements with V and J assigned. A fraction of the clones does not appear; measured against another copy, unresolved V genes explain less than half of the discrepancy, and the remainder lacks a known reason. This sample is represented by about 63,000 clones; about 90% of them were singletons. The biggest ten clones account for around 3.9% of the sample.

What the study reported, not specific to this receptor: Low levels of normalized T-cell clonal expansion were also seen in some patients who did not respond. At doses of 0.1 to 3.0 mg/kg, clonal expansion of both CD4+ and CD8+ blood T cells was observed from baseline to week 6. The antigen specificity of the peripheral T cells that underwent clonal expansion was not determined. On average, CD8+ T cells showed more expanded clones than CD4+ T cells after ivuxolimab. In the 0.1-3.0 mg/kg groups, partial responders had among the lowest normalized peripheral clonal expansion, particularly in CD8+ T cells.

Specimen: CD4+ or CD8+ T cells sorted from blood, collected in a trial of the OX40 agonist ivuxolimab. Recombination linked TRBV12-5 to TRBJ2-3; the D segment might be TRBD1 or TRBD2, since each matches 5 bases. This sequence originates from an adult with an advanced solid tumor such as melanoma, head and neck, liver or kidney cancer. The nucleotide sequence reads TGTGCTAGTGCCGGGGCGGAGTTCTCTAGCACAGATACGCAGTATTTT. Its protein reads: CASAGAEFSSTDTQYF.